The 26 T cell receptor beta chains given below trace back to one sample, sequenced in a study of CD8 T cells in ankylosing spondylitis. These TCRs' antigens remain unknown. TCRdb re-derived calls from the 5' RACE reads in MiXCR, one entry per CDR3 protein. The top ten clones hold 0.89% of a sample with under 550,000 distinct CDR3 sequences, 25% to 30% of them seen once. Study findings and constraints: Seemingly characteristic of ankylosing spondylitis blood was a TCR beta motif consisting of roughly 8 highly homologous variants.

Sequences were obtained from blood, either unsorted or a sorted T cell fraction (not recorded which). These receptors originate from a male donor with ankylosing spondylitis.

The rearrangement links TRBV12-3 or TRBV12-4 to TRBJ2-5, with no clear D. This CDR3 spans 14 amino acids. The V end was cut by 6 bases, the J end by 1 base, with 12 bases between. CDR3 region: CASRSKGFQETQYF. DNA of the CDR3: TGTGCCAGCAGATCGAAGGGTTTCCAAGAGACCCAGTACTTC.

The chain has TRBV6-1 and TRBJ2-3, with 7 bases fitting TRBD1. V gave up 6 bases and J gave up 0 bases; unmatched junction bases: 6. Germline lookup yields CDR1 MNHNS and CDR2 SASEGT. This CDR3 is built from 15 residues. CDR3 sequence reads: CASRRVGGSTDTQYF. In nucleotides, the CDR3 is TGTGCCAGCAGGAGAGTAGGGGGCAGCACAGATACGCAGTATTTT.

This clonotype has at least ten counts. The chain links TRBV5-1 to TRBJ1-1; D may be TRBD1 (6 bases). The CDR3 has 16 residues. The V end was cut by 4 bases, the J end by 4 bases, with 20 bases between. Germline-derived CDR1 and CDR2 are SGHRS and YFSETQ. CDR3 DNA sequence: TGCGCCAGCAGCCCATCCGTAGGGGGGCGAGGCACTGAAGCTTTCTTT. Translation: CASSPSVGGRGTEAFF.

The chain carries TRBV5-1 and TRBJ2-7; D perhaps matches TRBD2 (5 bases). V lost 5 bases to trimming and J lost 4 bases, with 19 bases between them. The CDR3 loop spans 15 amino acids. CDR1 is SGHRS, CDR2 YFSETQ, per germline. The CDR3 sequence: CASSFGLRGPYEQYV. For the CDR3, the DNA is TGCGCCAGCAGTTTCGGACTTCGTGGGCCTTACGAGCAGTACGTC.

The chain has TRBV7-9 and TRBJ2-7; 7 nucleotides align to TRBD1. In germline, CDR1 is SEHNR, CDR2 FQNEAQ (reference sequence). The CDR3 contains 15 residues. After removal of 7 bases from V and 5 bases from J, the junction contained 14 bases not matched to a gene. The CDR3 loop reads CASTRGLGGEHEQYV. The CDR3 bases are TGTGCCAGCACCCGGGGCTTAGGGGGCGAACACGAGCAGTACGTC.

The chain recombines TRBV20-1 with TRBJ1-2; TRBD1 is a possible D gene (6 bases). Germline CDR1 and CDR2: DFQATT and SNEGSKA (reference sequence). This CDR3 has 15 amino acids. The V end was cut by 3 bases, the J end by 6 bases, with 20 bases between. CDR3 nucleotides: TGCAGTGCTAGTGTTCGTTTCCGGACAGCCGATGGCTACACCTTC. It codes for CSASVRFRTADGYTF.

This clonotype was observed at least ten times. V gene TRBV3-1 combines with J gene TRBJ2-7; 7 bases map to TRBD2. The CDR3 loop spans 13 amino acids. The V and J ends lost 4 bases and 6 bases, in that order; junction bases with no gene match: 6. Germline V gene lookup returns CDR1 LGHDT and CDR2 YNNKEL (reference sequence). CDR3 amino acids: CASSRGRGLEQYV. Written as DNA, the CDR3 is TGTGCCAGCAGCCGCGGGAGAGGTCTCGAGCAGTACGTC.

The V gene is TRBV5-1, the J gene TRBJ2-7; no definite D call. CDR1 and CDR2 from the germline V gene are SGHRS and YFSETQ. Between the trimmed V and J ends, which lost 4 bases and 3 bases, there was a span of 14 bases. The CDR3 is 14 residues long. The CDR3, as DNA: TGCGCCAGCAGCCTAATAGGGCCCAACTACGAGCAGTACTTC. This sequence encodes CASSLIGPNYEQYF.

This clonotype was detected once. The chain is built from TRBV19 and TRBJ2-2; possibly TRBD1 for D (6 bases). The germline gives CDR1 LNHDA, CDR2 SQIVND (reference sequence). The V gene lost 6 bases and the J gene lost 2 bases, with 16 bases spanning the gap. This CDR3 region has 16 residues. CDR3 amino acids: CASSVTGTLNTGELFF. The CDR3 nucleotides are TGTGCCAGTAGCGTTACCGGGACACTTAACACCGGGGAGCTGTTTTTT. Together with reference TRBV19 and TRBJ2-2, the CDR3 gives the full variable domain: DGGITQSPKYLFRKEGQNVTLSCEQNLNHDAMYWYRQDPGQGLRLIYYSQIVNDFQKGDIAEGYSVSREKKESFPLTVTSAQKNPTAFYLCASSVTGTLNTGELFFGEGSRLTVL.

There are a few counts of this clonotype. The CDR3: CASSLALADTGELFF. CDR3 nucleotide sequence: TGTGCCAGCAGCTTAGCGTTAGCCGACACCGGGGAGCTGTTTTTT. J is TRBJ2-2 and V is TRBV7-2, with D unresolved. This CDR3 is 15 amino acids long. Per the germline V gene, CDR1 is SGHTA and CDR2 is FQGNSA. With 0 bases removed from V and 3 bases from J, the gap between germline ends came to 8 bases.

The V call is TRBV7-9, the J call TRBJ2-1; a weak D match, TRBD2 (5 bases). The CDR3 has 15 amino acids. Germline CDR1 is SEHNR and CDR2 is FQNEAQ (reference sequence). V was pared by 2 bases and J by 0 bases, with 8 bases between. In nucleotides, the CDR3 is TGTGCCAGCAGCTTACCGGGGAGCTCCTACAATGAGCAGTTCTTC. It translates to CASSLPGSSYNEQFF.

To note about this clonotype: The final CDR3 position lacks the conserved phenylalanine or tryptophan, pointing to a likely read error. V is TRBV2 and J is TRBJ1-6; possible D gene TRBD1, 5 bases. The V end was cut by 8 bases, the J end by 10 bases, with 15 bases between. The CDR3 has 13 amino acids. Germline CDR1 is SNHLY and CDR2 is FYNNEI. The CDR3 sequence is CASGHRLGSPLHL. The CDR3 nucleotides read TGTGCCAGCGGACACCGCCTCGGGTCACCCCTCCACCTT.

This chain links TRBV11-2 with TRBJ2-3, with 9 bases matching TRBD2. Germline loops: CDR1 SGHAT, CDR2 FQNNGV. V lost 1 base and J lost 5; bases outside the gene matches: 7. The CDR3 contains 16 residues. The CDR3 bases are TGTGCCAGCAGCTTAGGAGCGGGAGGTTTTGGAGATACGCAGTATTTT. Its translation is CASSLGAGGFGDTQYF.

The rearrangement uses TRBV7-2 and TRBJ2-1, with D possibly TRBD2 on 6 matching bases. The germline V gene encodes CDR1 SGHTA and CDR2 FQGNSA. Between the trimmed V and J ends, which lost 5 bases and 6 bases, there was a span of 17 bases. This CDR3 region has 15 residues. CDR3 in amino acids: CASSPPAGLPNEQFF. CDR3 DNA sequence: TGTGCCAGCAGCCCCCCCGCGGGACTCCCCAATGAGCAGTTCTTC.

The chain is built from TRBV7-2 and TRBJ2-3, with D hard to call. This CDR3 contains 16 residues. V was cut by 3 bases and J by 0 bases, with 13 bases left in between. Looked up from germline, CDR1 is SGHTA and CDR2 is FQGNSA. CDR3 coding DNA: TGTGCCAGCAGCTTTTCGGCTCAGTCTAGCACAGATACGCAGTATTTT. Its translation is CASSFSAQSSTDTQYF.

The J gene is TRBJ1-6, the V gene TRBV4-2, with D possibly TRBD1 on 6 matching bases. Trimming left V 0 bases short and J 4 bases short, with 7 bases between. CDR3 length: 15 residues. Per germline, CDR1 LGHNA and CDR2 YNFKEQ. The DNA for the CDR3 is TGTGCCAGCAGCCAAGAAGGGGGTTATAATTCACCCCTCCACTTT. Translated, it gives CASSQEGGYNSPLHF.

This clonotype has a handful of counts. This chain links TRBV6-1 with TRBJ2-5; D assignment may be TRBD1 or TRBD2 (6 bases each). The germline V and J ends were trimmed by 10 bases and 1 base, with 16 bases remaining between them. The CDR3 runs 14 residues. Germline assignment: CDR1 MNHNS and CDR2 SASEGT. The CDR3 DNA is TGTGCCACCATGAGGGGGGATTTCCAAGAGACCCAGTACTTC. The encoded protein is CATMRGDFQETQYF.

This clonotype was counted between two and nine times. The gene calls are TRBV3-1 and TRBJ1-1; D unresolved. The ends were cut back, 6 bases at V and 8 bases at J, with 10 bases in the middle. This CDR3 is built from 11 residues. CDR1 LGHDT and CDR2 YNNKEL come from the germline V gene (reference sequence). The CDR3 loop is CASRGREEAFF. The CDR3 nucleotides are TGTGCCAGCAGAGGGCGAGAAGAAGCTTTCTTT.

In its sample, this clonotype was seen a few times. The chain links TRBV6-1 to TRBJ2-1; D tentatively reads TRBD1 or TRBD2 (5 bases each). The ends were cut back, 3 bases at V and 4 bases at J, with 13 bases in the middle. The CDR3 length is 15 residues. Germline CDR1 is MNHNS and CDR2 is SASEGT. CDR3 sequence: CASSESLGGYNEQFF. The CDR3, as DNA: TGTGCCAGCAGTGAGAGCCTTGGGGGTTACAATGAGCAGTTCTTC.

This clonotype has a handful of counts. The CDR3 region has the DNA TGTGCCAGCAGCTTCCGGGACAGGCGTGGCTACACCTTC. This gives the protein CASSFRDRRGYTF. The chain carries TRBV5-6 and TRBJ1-2, with 8 bases lining up with TRBD1. V lost 2 bases, J lost 7 bases, and 4 bases stayed unmatched. This CDR3 region has 13 residues. Per germline, CDR1 SGHDT and CDR2 YYEEEE.

The CDR3 nucleotides are TGTGCCAGCAGCCAAGGTCCCGTACTAGCGGGAGGGGGCAATGAGCAGTTCTTC. As protein: CASSQGPVLAGGGNEQFF. The genes are TRBV4-2 and TRBJ2-1; 13 bases map to TRBD2. The germline gives CDR1 LGHNA, CDR2 YNFKEQ. The ends lost 1 base at V and 6 bases at J; junction bases unmatched: 9. The CDR3 runs 18 residues.

The chain has TRBV11-2 and TRBJ2-3; 7 nucleotides match TRBD2. Germline CDR1 and CDR2: SGHAT and FQNNGV. Losses at the gene ends were 5 bases for V and 2 bases for J; bases not matched to a gene: 7. The CDR3 runs to 15 residues. The CDR3 nucleotides are TGTGCCAGCAGCAAGACTAGCTTAATCACAGATACGCAGTATTTT. Its translation: CASSKTSLITDTQYF.

In nucleotides, the CDR3 is TGTGCCACCAGCAGAGATGGCAGGGGCTACGAGCAGTACTTC. It is translated as CATSRDGRGYEQYF. The chain combines TRBV15 with TRBJ2-7, with a possible D match to TRBD1 (6 bases). V was trimmed by 0 bases and J by 3 bases, leaving 9 bases between them. The germline gives CDR1 LNHNV, CDR2 YYDKDF (reference sequence). This CDR3 has 14 residues.

This clonotype was detected many times. J is TRBJ2-1 and V is TRBV20-1, with 8 bases fitting TRBD2. CDR3 length equals 15 residues. V dropped 3 bases and J dropped 1; count of bases not matched to a gene: 5. The V gene's germline CDR1 is DFQATT and CDR2 SNEGSKA (reference sequence). CDR3 sequence: CSARSGGSSYNEQFF. The DNA of the CDR3 is TGCAGTGCTAGGAGCGGGGGCTCGTCCTACAATGAGCAGTTCTTC.

The chain's CDR3 is CASSQDSRGYIQYF. The CDR3, as DNA: TGCGCCAGCAGCCAAGATTCCAGGGGGTACATTCAGTACTTC. V usage is TRBV4-1 and J usage is TRBJ2-4, with 7 bases identical to TRBD1. Germline V gene sequence: CDR1 MGHRA, CDR2 YSYEKL. The CDR3 covers 14 residues. Trimming took 0 bases from V and 8 from J; bases not matched to a gene: 4.

This clonotype was counted a single time. The V gene is TRBV20-1, the J gene TRBJ2-1; D is possibly TRBD2 (6 bases). CDR1 is DFQATT and CDR2 is SNEGSKA in the germline V gene (reference sequence). Trimming removed 5 bases from V and 9 bases from J, with 14 bases in between. CDR3 length equals 12 residues. CDR3 amino acids: CSASRLELEQFF. CDR3 coding DNA: TGCAGTGCTTCTCGACTAGAGCTTGAGCAGTTCTTC.